This T cell receptor (beta chain) emerged from a study of brain T cells in children with intractable seizures. General study results and limits: Viral specificity was inferred only from CDR3 similarity; HCMV serostatus was unknown.

Looked up from germline, CDR1 is SQVTM and CDR2 is ANQGSEA. Trimming removed 4 bases at V and 5 bases at J, with 14 bases between. This CDR3 comprises 13 residues. Only cases whose brain tissue showed the highest T cell transcript signatures were sequenced. Before surgery, patients took at least one anti-epileptic drug. Sequencing was performed with immunoSEQ multiplex PCR; in TCRdb, only in-frame clones are kept and a portion is missing. The table shows around 38,000 clones, with approximately 90% occurring only once. In regard to this clone: No antigen is known for it.

Sequences were derived from peripheral blood, sampled at surgery. The source of this sequence is a girl aged 2-10 years with tuberous sclerosis and intractable seizures. The gene calls are TRBV29-1 and TRBJ2-5; D is possibly TRBD1 (6 bases). The CDR3 nucleotides read TGCAGCGTTGTTTGGCAGGGGAAGGAGACCCAGTACTTC. The encoded protein is CSVVWQGKETQYF.